These T cell receptor beta chains were read from a single sample in a study of CD8 T cells in ankylosing spondylitis. TCRdb analysed the 5' RACE reads with MiXCR anew, one entry per CDR3 protein. This sample has 30,000 to 40,000 distinct CDR3 sequences, with around 7.2% found just once. Sequencing was done on a sample of blood, either unsorted or a sorted T cell fraction (not recorded which). Source of these receptors: a male donor with ankylosing spondylitis or in good health (not recorded which). The CDR3 runs from the conserved cysteine through the conserved F or W. The D gene is left open where the match is weak. Expanded clones get a size class; other rows say once, few or many, or leave the size out.

j_call v_call clone_size cdr3_length d_call cdr3_aa cdr3_nt
TRBJ2-7 TRBV7-2 NA 14 TRBD2 CASSFSGDAYEQYF TGTGCCAGCAGCTTTAGCGGGGATGCCTACGAGCAGTACTTC
TRBJ2-5 TRBV14 NA 15 TRBD2 CASSLNLAGGETQYF TGTGCCAGCAGCCTAAACCTAGCGGGAGGTGAGACCCAGTACTTC
TRBJ2-1 TRBV29-1 NA 14 NA CSVEENQAYNEQFF TGCAGCGTTGAAGAGAACCAGGCCTACAATGAGCAGTTCTTC
TRBJ1-5 TRBV20-1 medium-sized 18 NA CSARDGMGKLASNQPQHF TGCAGTGCTAGAGATGGCATGGGGAAGTTGGCTAGCAATCAGCCCCAGCATTTT
TRBJ2-5 TRBV10-3 many 12 TRBD2 CATKTSEETQYF TGTGCCACAAAAACTAGCGAAGAGACCCAGTACTTC
TRBJ1-5 TRBV29-1 many 14 NA CSVGFFRGGQPQHF TGCAGCGTCGGCTTTTTCAGGGGCGGTCAGCCCCAGCATTTT
TRBJ2-7 TRBV9 many 15 TRBD2 CASSVGLAYTYEQYF TGTGCCAGCAGCGTCGGACTAGCGTATACCTACGAGCAGTACTTC
TRBJ2-1 TRBV2 few 14 NA CASSAPSKYGEQFF TGTGCCAGCAGTGCCCCGTCGAAGTACGGTGAGCAGTTCTTC
TRBJ2-2 TRBV7-8 many 18 NA CASSLGSPAAANTGELFF TGTGCCAGCAGCTTAGGGAGTCCGGCGGCCGCGAACACCGGGGAGCTGTTTTTT
TRBJ1-2 TRBV30 NA 10 NA CAWRFYGYTF TGTGCCTGGAGATTCTATGGCTACACCTTC
TRBJ2-7 TRBV5-1 many 14 NA CASSKDRDSYEQYF TGCGCCAGCAGCAAGGACCGTGACTCCTACGAGCAGTACTTC
TRBJ2-2 TRBV7-6 few 16 NA CASSLGRFANTGELFF TGTGCCAGCAGCTTAGGTAGATTCGCGAACACCGGGGAGCTGTTTTTT
TRBJ2-1 TRBV12-3/TRBV12-4 many 14 NA CASSLSTLNGEQFF TGTGCCAGCAGTTTATCGACCCTCAACGGTGAGCAGTTCTTC
TRBJ2-6 TRBV4-2 many 15 NA CASSQDWAGANVLTF TGTGCCAGCAGCCAAGATTGGGCTGGGGCCAACGTCCTGACTTTC
TRBJ1-1 TRBV6-1 many 15 NA CASSQRGTRNTEAFF TGTGCCAGCAGTCAGAGGGGAACTCGGAACACTGAAGCTTTCTTT
TRBJ1-2 TRBV9 many 12 NA CASSGTKGGYTF TGTGCCAGCAGCGGAACGAAGGGCGGCTACACCTTC
TRBJ1-4 TRBV4-1 NA 12 NA CASSMTEEKLFF TGCGCCAGCAGCATGACGGAGGAAAAACTGTTTTTT
TRBJ1-2 TRBV5-6 many 16 TRBD1 CASSVGTGFISYGYTF TGTGCCAGCAGCGTCGGGACAGGCTTTATCAGCTATGGCTACACCTTC
TRBJ2-7 TRBV6-1 many 15 NA CASTRFSGSSNEQYF TGTGCCAGCACAAGGTTTAGTGGGAGCAGCAACGAGCAGTACTTC
TRBJ2-1 TRBV12-3/TRBV12-4 many 14 NA CASSLGQAGHEQFF TGTGCCAGCAGTTTAGGGCAAGCGGGCCATGAGCAGTTCTTC
TRBJ2-7 TRBV20-1 many 17 NA CSARSAESSADYYEQYF TGCAGTGCCCGGAGCGCGGAATCTAGCGCCGATTATTACGAGCAGTACTTC
TRBJ1-1 TRBV10-2 many 13 NA CASSVMGNTEAFF TGCGCCAGCAGTGTGATGGGGAACACTGAAGCTTTCTTT